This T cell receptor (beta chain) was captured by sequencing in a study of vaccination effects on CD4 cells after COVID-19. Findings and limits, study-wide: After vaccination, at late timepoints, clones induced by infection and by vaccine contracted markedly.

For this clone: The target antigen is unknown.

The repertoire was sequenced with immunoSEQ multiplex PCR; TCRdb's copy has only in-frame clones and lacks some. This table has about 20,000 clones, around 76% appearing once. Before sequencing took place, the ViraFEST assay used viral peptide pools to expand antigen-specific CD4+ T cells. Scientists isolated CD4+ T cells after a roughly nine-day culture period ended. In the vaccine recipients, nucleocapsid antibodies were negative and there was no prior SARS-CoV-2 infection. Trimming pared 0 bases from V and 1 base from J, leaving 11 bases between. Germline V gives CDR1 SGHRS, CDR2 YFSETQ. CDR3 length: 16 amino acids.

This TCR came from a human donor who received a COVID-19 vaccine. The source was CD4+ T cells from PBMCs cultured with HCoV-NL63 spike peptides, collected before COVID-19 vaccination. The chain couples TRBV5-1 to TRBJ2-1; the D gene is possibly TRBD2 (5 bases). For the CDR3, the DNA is TGCGCCAGCAGCTTGGCCGTGGGGAGTTCCTACAATGAGCAGTTCTTC. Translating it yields CASSLAVGSSYNEQFF.